These 4 T cell receptor beta chains were sequenced from one sample in a study of metastatic and nonmetastatic thyroid tumors. TCRdb reassembled clones from the PCR reads with MiXCR. The repertoire holds more than 8,000 clones, about a quarter seen once, with around 15% in the top ten. All patients were treatment-naive before thyroid surgery. Sequenced material: tumor tissue. The receptors come from a female donor with papillary thyroid cancer or a benign thyroid nodule (not recorded which). Some clones in this sample may be carry-over from other donors' samples.

This clone turned up a few times. At the DNA level, this CDR3 is encoded by other sequences in the same sample as well. This chain joins TRBV28 and TRBJ1-1; the D is unclear. V was pared by 9 bases and J by 3 bases, with 14 bases between. Germline CDR1 and CDR2: MDHEN and SYDVKM. The CDR3 has 13 amino acids. The chain's CDR3 is CASSLGRDTEAFF. The CDR3 nucleotides are TGTGCCAGTAGCTTAGGACGCGACACTGAAGCTTTCTTT. Filled out from reference TRBV28 and TRBJ1-1, the complete variable domain reads DVKVTQSSRYLVKRTGEKVFLECVQDMDHENMFWYRQDPGLGLRLIYFSYDVKMKEKGDIPEGYSVSREKKERFSLILESASTNQTSMYLCASSLGRDTEAFFGQGTRLTVV.

This clone is labeled large. V usage is TRBV7-8 and J usage is TRBJ2-3; D is tentatively TRBD1 or TRBD2 (5 bases each). Germline CDR1 SGHVS, CDR2 FQNEAQ. The CDR3 loop spans 13 amino acids. Deletions cut 3 bases from V and 4 bases from J, with 8 bases between. The CDR3: CASSLQGPDTQYF. The CDR3 bases are TGTGCCAGCAGCTTGCAGGGACCAGATACGCAGTATTTT.

This clone was found a few times. A much more abundant neighbour one base away suggests this may be a read error. This sample includes further DNA sequences coding for the same CDR3. The rearrangement joins TRBV9 to TRBJ1-6, with no clear D. The CDR3 loop spans 14 amino acids. V was trimmed by 1 base and J by 7 bases, leaving 9 bases between them. In germline, CDR1 is SGDLS, CDR2 YYNGEE. CDR3 amino acids: CASSVRVGNSPLHF. The CDR3 DNA is TGTGCCAGCAGCGTACGGGTTGGCAATTCACCCCTCCACTTT.

This clone qualifies as large. The V call is TRBV30, the J call TRBJ2-7; 10 bases match TRBD2. This CDR3 spans 13 amino acids. From germline, CDR1 is GTSNPN and CDR2 SVGIG (reference sequence). V shed 3 bases and J 1 base; nucleotides not matched to a gene: 0. CDR3 sequence reads: CAWRLAGSYEQYF. The CDR3 DNA sequence: TGTGCCTGGAGACTAGCGGGATCCTACGAGCAGTACTTC.